This passage covers 2 T cell receptor beta chains from one sample sequenced in a study of PD-1 blockade in classical Hodgkin lymphoma. Repertoires were generated with immunoSEQ multiplex PCR, while TCRdb's copy carries only in-frame clones and drops some. This sample yields more than 15,000 clones, of which about 85% are seen a single time; 1% to 1.5% belongs to the top ten. The time point: newly diagnosed, previously untreated cHL patient sample. The authors purified CD4+ T cells from thawed PBMCs by magnetic negative selection. Sequences were obtained from CD4+ T cells from blood. These receptors were taken from a human donor with classical Hodgkin lymphoma.

The chain uses TRBV28 and TRBJ2-2; TRBD2 matches 7 bases. Germline CDR1 MDHEN, CDR2 SYDVKM. This CDR3 has 14 residues. J lost 6 bases, V lost 6 bases, and 7 bases had no gene match. CDR3 loop: CASRPQGLSGELFF. The CDR3 nucleotides are TGTGCCAGCAGGCCCCAGGGACTATCCGGGGAGCTGTTTTTT.

The rearrangement joins TRBV28 to TRBJ2-5, with 8 nucleotides matching TRBD2. The CDR3 loop spans 16 amino acids. Germline assignment: CDR1 MDHEN and CDR2 SYDVKM. After removal of 7 bases from V and 4 bases from J, the junction contained 14 bases not matched to a gene. This CDR3 is CASTIAGLVIGETQYF. The CDR3 DNA reads TGTGCCAGCACCATAGCGGGATTGGTTATTGGAGAGACCCAGTACTTC.